The next 9 T cell receptor beta chains were all read from a single sample in a study of T cell repertoires in cytomegalovirus infection. TCRdb independently ran MiXCR on the reads; one entry per CDR3 protein. This sample has 250,000 or so distinct CDR3 sequences; about a sixth occur once, and the top ten carry over 40%. Source material: CD8+ T cells from PBMCs. These TCRs come from a human donor in good health (CMV status not recorded). Some clones in this sample may be carry-over from other donors' samples.

This clonotype has a handful of counts. The junction departs from the called germline gene at one end, perhaps through a read error. The chain couples TRBV7-9 to TRBJ2-7; possibly TRBD1 or TRBD2 for D (5 bases each). CDR3 length: 18 residues. Germline CDR1 SEHNR, CDR2 FQNEAQ (reference sequence). The CDR3 loop reads CSSSLASQGGGYSYEQYF. The CDR3 DNA reads as TGTTCCAGCAGCTTAGCTTCGCAGGGTGGGGGATATTCCTACGAGCAGTACTTC.

This clonotype was found many times. This chain's CDR3 is CASSSPLVAAYEQYF. Written as DNA, the CDR3 is TGTGCCAGCAGCTCCCCATTGGTGGCGGCCTACGAGCAGTACTTC. The chain links TRBV7-6 to TRBJ2-7; D gene unclear. Trimming shortened V by 4 bases and J by 2 bases, and 15 bases separated the two germline ends. The V gene's germline CDR1 is SGHVS and CDR2 FNYEAQ. CDR3 size: 15 residues.

The chain carries TRBV4-3 and TRBJ1-1, with TRBD1 matching 7 bases. This CDR3 comprises 19 residues. CDR1 and CDR2 (germline): LGHNA, YSLEER. V lost 2 bases, J lost 0 bases, and 15 bases stayed unmatched. CDR3 protein: CASSQSYSGTVRVNTEAFF. The CDR3 bases are TGCGCCAGCAGCCAATCCTATTCCGGGACAGTAAGAGTGAACACTGAAGCTTTCTTT.

V is TRBV19 and J is TRBJ2-2, with D uncertain. From germline, CDR1 is LNHDA and CDR2 SQIVND (reference sequence). V was cut by 5 bases and J by 7 bases, with 20 bases left in between. The CDR3 has 16 residues. The CDR3 is CASSPWSYTMGGELFF. The CDR3 DNA is TGTGCCAGTAGTCCCTGGTCATACACCATGGGCGGGGAGCTGTTTTTT.

The chain employs TRBV11-2 and TRBJ2-6; D gene ambiguous. The CDR3 consists of 15 residues. The V gene's germline CDR1 is SGHAT and CDR2 FQNNGV. V was cut by 1 base and J by 0 bases, with 4 bases left in between. The CDR3 region is CASSLVGSGANVLTF. DNA of the CDR3: TGTGCCAGCAGCTTAGTGGGCTCTGGGGCCAACGTCCTGACTTTC.

The chain recombines TRBV27 with TRBJ1-1; D gene unclear. The V gene's germline CDR1 is MNHEY and CDR2 SMNVEV (reference sequence). The V and J ends lost 6 bases and 0 bases respectively, with 14 bases between them. The CDR3 covers 15 residues. DNA for the CDR3: TGTGCCAGCAGCCGAAAAGGCCGCATGAACACTGAAGCTTTCTTT. Translating gives CASSRKGRMNTEAFF.

The chain is built from TRBV6-2 or TRBV6-3 and TRBJ2-5; either TRBD1 or TRBD2 may supply D (5 bases each). Trimming shortened V by 8 bases and J by 4 bases, and 20 bases separated the two germline ends. The CDR3 is made up of 15 amino acids. CDR1 is MNHEY and CDR2 is SVGEGT in the germline V gene. CDR3: CASSLDEGPLETQYF. The CDR3 region has the DNA TGTGCCAGCTCCCTGGACGAGGGGCCGTTAGAGACCCAGTACTTC.

This clonotype was observed a handful of times. CDR3 amino acids: CASSYSNILGNKNTEAFF. Here the CDR3 DNA reads TGTGCCAGCAGTTACTCGAACATTCTGGGAAATAAGAACACTGAAGCTTTCTTT. The chain couples TRBV6-5 to TRBJ1-1; no clear D gene. Germline values: CDR1 MNHEY, CDR2 SVGAGI. Trimming pared 0 bases from V and 1 base from J, leaving 18 bases between. This CDR3 is built from 18 residues.

The sample holds many counts of this clonotype. The chain carries TRBV12-5 and TRBJ2-1; D may be TRBD1 (8 bases). Germline CDR1 reads LGHNT; CDR2 reads FRNRAP. Trimming took off 2 bases at V and 7 bases at J, with 21 bases between the two ends. The length of the CDR3 is 17 residues. This CDR3 reads CASGLLNTDRGGNEQFF. CDR3 bases: TGTGCTAGTGGTTTGCTAAATACCGACAGGGGAGGGAATGAGCAGTTCTTC.